This TCR beta chain was observed in a study of technical replicates of blood from several donors. Some clones are missing from TCRdb's copy, which holds only in-frame ones; the method was immunoSEQ multiplex PCR. The sample carries over 50,000 clones, approximately 92% recorded once. V was clipped by 6 bases and J by 6 bases; unmatched bases: 12. Germline-derived CDR1 and CDR2 are MNHEY and SVGAGI. This CDR3 spans 15 amino acids. The sequenced sample was PBMCs. The V and J genes are TRBV6-5 and TRBJ1-1; 8 nucleotides line up with TRBD1. The source of this sequence is a human donor in good health. Some clones in this sample may be carry-over from other donors' samples. This CDR3 reads CASSLDRARTSEAFF. CDR3 DNA sequence: TGTGCCAGCAGCCTGGACAGGGCAAGGACCTCTGAAGCTTTCTTT.